Below are 18 T cell receptor beta chains sequenced from a single sample in a study of cytomegalovirus exposure and HLA in healthy donors. Amplification used 60 Vbeta primers and 13 Jbeta primers. Produced via immunoSEQ multiplex PCR; TCRdb's table is partial and in-frame only. The sample lists fewer than 90,000 clones; approximately 80% were seen once. The sequenced sample consisted of PBMCs. The origin of the receptors is a human donor in good health.

The genes are TRBV2 and TRBJ2-3, with 8 bases fitting TRBD2. The germline gives CDR1 SNHLY, CDR2 FYNNEI. Trimming cost V 7 bases and J 0 bases; bases outside gene matches: 3. The CDR3 extends over 14 amino acids. Here the CDR3 DNA reads TGTGCCAGCAAAAGACTAGCGAGCACAGATACGCAGTATTTT. Its translation: CASKRLASTDTQYF. Together with reference TRBV2 and TRBJ2-3, the CDR3 gives the full variable domain: EPEVTQTPSHQVTQMGQEVILRCVPISNHLYFYWYRQILGQKVEFLVSFYNNEISEKSEIFDDQFSVERPDGSNFTLKIRSTKLEDSAMYFCASKRLASTDTQYFGPGTRLTVL.

The chain is built from TRBV9 and TRBJ1-2, with D possibly matching TRBD1 (5 bases). The germline CDR1 and CDR2 sequences are SGDLS and YYNGEE. Trimming removed 0 bases at V and 2 bases at J, with 8 bases between. This CDR3 region has 14 residues. The CDR3 DNA reads as TGTGCCAGCAGCGTAGGGGGCAGCAACTATGGCTACACCTTC. This encodes CASSVGGSNYGYTF.

The chain uses TRBV19 and TRBJ1-3; 8 nucleotides agree with TRBD1. From germline, CDR1 is LNHDA and CDR2 SQIVND (reference sequence). This CDR3 has 16 amino acids. With V trimmed by 5 bases and J by 4 bases, 10 bases remained unmatched. The CDR3: CASSATGTGGGNTIYF. The CDR3 DNA is TGTGCCAGTAGTGCAACCGGGACAGGTGGGGGAAACACCATATATTTT. Variable domain in full (rest from reference TRBV19 and TRBJ1-3): DGGITQSPKYLFRKEGQNVTLSCEQNLNHDAMYWYRQDPGQGLRLIYYSQIVNDFQKGDIAEGYSVSREKKESFPLTVTSAQKNPTAFYLCASSATGTGGGNTIYFGEGSWLTVV.

J is TRBJ1-1 and V is TRBV6-1; the D is unclear. V lost 6 bases and J 1 base, leaving 6 bases between the germline ends. The CDR3 extends over 12 amino acids. Germline values: CDR1 MNHNS, CDR2 SASEGT. CDR3 sequence: CASSGWNTEAFF. CDR3 in DNA: TGTGCCAGCAGCGGTTGGAACACTGAAGCTTTCTTT.

V gene TRBV27 combines with J gene TRBJ1-6, with a possible D match to TRBD1 (5 bases). V was clipped by 6 bases and J by 0 bases, with 15 bases between them. The CDR3 loop spans 17 amino acids. Germline CDR1 MNHEY, CDR2 SMNVEV (reference sequence). For the CDR3, the DNA is TGTGCCAGCAGAGAACAGGCCTTGAGCTCCTATAATTCACCCCTCCACTTT. As protein: CASREQALSSYNSPLHF.

J is TRBJ2-7 and V is TRBV28, with 7 bases lining up with TRBD2. The V gene's germline CDR1 is MDHEN and CDR2 SYDVKM. CDR3 length: 13 residues. V shed 7 bases, J shed 3 bases, and the junction held 6 bases outside the gene matches. Here the CDR3 DNA reads TGTGCCAGCACCTCCGGGACTAACTACGAGCAGTACTTC. It specifies CASTSGTNYEQYF.

CDR3 protein: CASRRGGGYGYTF. In DNA, the CDR3 is TGTGCCAGCAGGCGGGGAGGGGGCTATGGCTACACCTTC. The V gene is TRBV2, the J gene TRBJ1-2; TRBD1 might be the D (6 bases). CDR1 is SNHLY and CDR2 is FYNNEI in the germline V gene. The CDR3 runs 13 residues. Trimming left V 6 bases short and J 4 bases short, with 12 bases between.

The V and J genes are TRBV14 and TRBJ2-1, with D hard to call. V dropped 1 base and J dropped 5 bases, with 6 bases sitting between them. Germline V gives CDR1 SGHDN, CDR2 FVKESK. This CDR3 has 13 residues. CDR3 in DNA: TGTGCCAGCAGCCAAGCGGTCGACAATGAGCAGTTCTTC. Amino acids: CASSQAVDNEQFF.

This clone was observed a few times. V and J are TRBV4-1 and TRBJ1-6, with no clear D. The V gene's germline CDR1 is MGHRA and CDR2 YSYEKL. V lost 1 base and J 10 bases, leaving 8 bases between the germline ends. The CDR3 has 13 residues. The CDR3 nucleotides read TGCGCCAGCAGCCAAGGCAGTATCTCACCCCTCCACTTT. Protein sequence: CASSQGSISPLHF.

This chain uses TRBV7-2 with TRBJ2-1; perhaps TRBD2 as D (6 bases). V dropped 5 bases and J dropped 6 bases, with 23 bases sitting between them. This CDR3 has 17 residues. Germline V gene sequence: CDR1 SGHTA, CDR2 FQGNSA. The CDR3 DNA follows: TGTGCCAGCAGCACACGGGGTTGGGCGGGGCGGGGCAATGAGCAGTTCTTC. This translates into CASSTRGWAGRGNEQFF. The full variable domain, in which reference TRBV7-2 and TRBJ2-1 provide the parts outside the CDR3, is GAGVSQSPSNKVTEKGKDVELRCDPISGHTALYWYRQSLGQGLEFLIYFQGNSAPDKSGLPSDRFSAERTGGSVSTLTIQRTQQEDSAVYLCASSTRGWAGRGNEQFFGPGTRLTVL.

The CDR3 nucleotides read TGTGCCAGCAGTTACTCGAGTAGCGGCTGGGCCAACGTCCTGACTTTC. It is translated as CASSYSSSGWANVLTF. J is TRBJ2-6 and V is TRBV6-5; D might be TRBD2 (6 bases). V lost 0 bases and J lost 5, with 11 bases in between. The CDR3 consists of 16 residues. CDR1 is MNHEY, CDR2 SVGAGI, per germline.

The chain combines TRBV19 with TRBJ2-1; D might be TRBD1 (6 bases). Germline V CDR1 and CDR2: LNHDA, SQIVND (reference sequence). This CDR3 comprises 15 residues. The germline V and J ends were trimmed by 5 bases and 0 bases, with 11 bases remaining between them. For the CDR3, the DNA is TGTGCCAGTAGTGTACGACAGGACTCCTACAATGAGCAGTTCTTC. Translated, it gives CASSVRQDSYNEQFF.

This clone was observed a handful of times. The chain employs TRBV2 and TRBJ2-3, with D perhaps matching TRBD1 (5 bases). The CDR3 has 12 amino acids. V was pared by 3 bases and J by 8 bases, with 9 bases between. Looked up from germline, CDR1 is SNHLY and CDR2 is FYNNEI. The CDR3 region is CASSDRVATQYF. The CDR3 nucleotides are TGTGCCAGCAGTGACAGGGTTGCTACGCAGTATTTT.

The chain couples TRBV5-1 to TRBJ2-5; D is possibly TRBD2 (7 bases). The germline V and J ends were trimmed by 0 bases and 2 bases, with 14 bases remaining between them. The CDR3 extends over 16 amino acids. Germline values: CDR1 SGHRS, CDR2 YFSETQ. DNA for the CDR3: TGCGCCAGCAGCTTGGGTGGCGGGGGCACTCAAGAGACCCAGTACTTC. It is translated as CASSLGGGGTQETQYF.

J is TRBJ2-5 and V is TRBV5-1, with 14 bases that match TRBD2. CDR1 is SGHRS, CDR2 YFSETQ, per germline. This CDR3 region has 17 residues. The junction had 7 bases not matched to a gene; V was cut back by 2 bases and J by 4 bases. CDR3 bases: TGCGCCAGCAGCTTCGGGACTAGCGGGGGTTGGGGAGAGACCCAGTACTTC. This gives the protein CASSFGTSGGWGETQYF.

This clone has a single count. The rearrangement uses TRBV6-5 and TRBJ1-1; TRBD1 is a possible D gene (5 bases). CDR1 and CDR2 from the germline V gene are MNHEY and SVGAGI. The V and J ends lost 6 bases and 2 bases respectively, with 13 bases between them. This CDR3 is 14 amino acids long. For the CDR3, the DNA is TGTGCCAGCAGAGAGACAGATAGAAACACTGAAGCTTTCTTT. Protein: CASRETDRNTEAFF.

The chain combines TRBV7-2 with TRBJ1-2, with D perhaps TRBD1 (5 bases). Germline assignment: CDR1 SGHTA and CDR2 FQGNSA. The V end lost 4 bases, the J end lost 8 bases, and 14 bases lay between the germline ends. This CDR3 contains 13 residues. CDR3: CASSYGGSGGYTF. CDR3 DNA sequence: TGTGCCAGCAGCTATGGGGGGTCGGGAGGCTACACCTTC.

This chain uses TRBV7-2 with TRBJ2-5; 10 positions agree with TRBD2. V lost 4 bases, J lost 2 bases, and 7 bases stayed unmatched. Germline V gene sequence: CDR1 SGHTA, CDR2 FQGNSA. The CDR3 length is 16 residues. The DNA for the CDR3 is TGTGCCAGCAGCTCGAGACTAGCGGGCGGACAAGAGACCCAGTACTTC. This sequence encodes CASSSRLAGGQETQYF. Based on the CDR3 plus reference TRBV7-2 and TRBJ2-5, the full variable domain is GAGVSQSPSNKVTEKGKDVELRCDPISGHTALYWYRQSLGQGLEFLIYFQGNSAPDKSGLPSDRFSAERTGGSVSTLTIQRTQQEDSAVYLCASSSRLAGGQETQYFGPGTRLLVL.